This T cell receptor (beta chain) was obtained from a study of OX40 agonist ivuxolimab in advanced cancers. The wider study: The dose-escalation group included hepatocellular carcinoma, melanoma, renal cell carcinoma and head and neck cancer. A mean age of roughly 66 years, range 23 to 79, was recorded, and 70% to 85% were male.

In germline, CDR1 is SGHTA, CDR2 FQGTGA. V lost 0 bases and J lost 1, with 12 bases in between. CDR3 length: 16 residues. Here immunoSEQ multiplex PCR was the method, and the copy in TCRdb shows in-frame clones only, minus some. This repertoire shows fewer than 85,000 clones, under 80% found once; its top ten account for roughly 4.9%. Study-wide points: Low normalized T-cell clonal expansion was also seen in some nonresponders.

This clone was seen more than once but under ten times. Its antigen remains unidentified. This chain joins TRBV7-3 and TRBJ2-5, with D unclear. The sequence was obtained from an adult with an advanced solid tumor such as melanoma, head and neck, liver or kidney cancer. This material consisted of CD4+ or CD8+ T cells sorted from blood, taken in a trial of the OX40 agonist ivuxolimab. CDR3 nucleotide sequence: TGTGCCAGCAGCTTAACGGGAAGGGCTGTCCAAGAGACCCAGTACTTC. Amino acids: CASSLTGRAVQETQYF.